This T cell receptor (beta chain) was observed in a study of shared clonotypes between healthy human individuals. For the study at large: The study used three CD4 naive, three CD4 memory, two CD8 naive and one CD8 memory plate per donor.

The run depth of the assay was deep. TCRdb's table, derived via immunoSEQ multiplex PCR, lists solely in-frame clones and lacks some. The sample holds hundreds of thousands of clones, under 95% seen once. Germline lookup yields CDR1 SGHRS and CDR2 YFSETQ. V gave up 7 bases and J gave up 4 bases, with 21 bases separating them. This CDR3 comprises 15 residues. The naive CD8 population came from CD45RO-negative cells selected for CCR7, without terminally differentiated effector memory CD45RA+ cells. Sequencing input: naive CD8+ T cells sorted from blood. The source is a man under 40 in good health. The chain joins TRBV5-1 to TRBJ2-7; a weak D match, TRBD2 (6 bases). The CDR3: CASQPGDGAGYEQYF. The CDR3 DNA sequence: TGCGCCAGCCAACCGGGAGATGGGGCAGGGTACGAGCAGTACTTC.